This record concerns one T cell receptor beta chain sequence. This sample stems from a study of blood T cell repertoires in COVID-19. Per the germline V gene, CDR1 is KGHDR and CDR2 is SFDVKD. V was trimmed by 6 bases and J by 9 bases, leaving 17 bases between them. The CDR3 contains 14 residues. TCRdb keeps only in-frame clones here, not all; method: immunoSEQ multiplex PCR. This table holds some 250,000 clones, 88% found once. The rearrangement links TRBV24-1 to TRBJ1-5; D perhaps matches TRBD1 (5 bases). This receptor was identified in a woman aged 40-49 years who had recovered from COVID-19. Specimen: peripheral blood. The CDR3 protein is CATSSGGVSLPQHF. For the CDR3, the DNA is TGTGCCACCAGTTCTGGAGGGGTTAGTTTGCCCCAGCATTTT.